The following is a T cell receptor beta chain sequence with its context. This clonotype was seen ten or more times. The antigen this receptor binds is unknown. No per-base quality is available; no much larger clone lies one base away. The treatment or condition tag for this specimen amounts to: live attenuated yellow fever vaccine strain. At each blood-draw timepoint, two biological replicates of bulk PBMCs were obtained. PBMCs were isolated from peripheral blood using a standard Ficoll-Paque protocol. RNA was extracted with TriZol from bulk PBMCs, CD4 and CD8 fractions, and dextramer-positive and dextramer-negative fractions. V drops 0 bases and J drops 10 bases, leaving 10 bases in between. From the germline V gene, CDR1 is SGHDT and CDR2 is YYEEEE. The CDR3, cysteine through phenylalanine, is 12 amino acids long. Only CDR3 DNA remains: 36 bases, in frame from the first base. This specimen belongs to a study of T cells after yellow fever vaccination (dated by TCRdb to the late 2010s). Context from the whole study: The SMART-Seq v4 Ultra Low Input RNA kit was used to prepare libraries from fractions with low cell numbers. To follow T-cell clones before and after primary and booster YFV17D yellow fever vaccination, bulk TCR alpha and beta repertoires were sequenced over time. Two healthy male donors, one aged 18 to 29 and one aged 30 to 40 years, made up the cohort. Blood was collected at multiple timepoints before and after primary and secondary immunization, and bulk PBMC replicates and cell subsets were isolated.

TCRdb lists the instrument as Illumina NovaSeq 6000. TCR cDNA was made using 5'RACE template switching, a step that added a universal primer site and unique molecular identifiers. Priming for cDNA synthesis came from both the TCR alpha and TCR beta constant segments. Library amplification involved two PCR steps, and the second step added sample barcodes and sequencing adapters. Libraries were sequenced on Illumina HiSeq 2500 (2x100 bp) or NovaSeq (2x150 bp). In the paper's pipeline: MIGEC handled demultiplexing of reads and collapsing into UMI consensus sequences, while MiXCR performed V(D)J alignment. Using edgeR on replicate PBMC samples, clonotypes were called vaccine-responding if FDR was below 0.01 and the log2 fold change was above 5 up to day 15. Each bulk clonotype received a CD4 or CD8 identity based on whether the sequenced CD4 or CD8 repertoire contained that clonotype at higher abundance. The public sequencing data were trimmed at Q25 with fastp and processed into clonotypes with MiXCR by TCRdb, which kept only in-frame beta chains. CDR3 protein sequences are deduplicated, and each keeps its most common genes and DNA. The V and J calls shown here were made by TCRdb, not taken from the authors' results. Present in this sample are over 300,000 distinct CDR3 sequences, 3% to 4.5% of which were seen just once. Jointly, the top ten make up roughly a quarter of the sample.

The research as a whole found: Because the study included only two donors, the extent to which the findings can be generalized is limited. FACS-sorted repertoires could contain abundant contaminating clonotypes from the bulk population, so computational filtering was required. Most clones expanded after primary vaccination were re-detected after the booster (almost 98% of CD4 and around 88% of CD8), suggesting broad memory maintenance. The secondary T-cell response was weaker than the primary response but faster, peaking on day 5 instead of day 15. A small fraction of clonotypes appeared in both the CD4 and CD8 compartments, likely as a result of convergent recombination.

This sequence uses TRBV5-6 and TRBJ1-1; no confident D gene assignment can be made. This specimen consisted of PBMCs, obtained on the day of the yellow fever booster vaccination. The sequence came from a young man who received the YFV17D yellow fever vaccine. This receptor has the CDR3 CASSLDRGRAFF. The sequenced DNA: TGTGCCAGCAGCTTGGATAGAGGTAGAGCTTTCTTT.